The rows below give T cell receptor beta chains drawn from one sample of a study of shared clonotypes between healthy human individuals. Clones were read by immunoSEQ multiplex PCR, and TCRdb kept only the in-frame ones, dropping some. The sample includes around 2,000,000 clones, 85% to 95% of them seen just once. The sequenced material came from naive CD8+ T cells from PBMCs. The receptors originated from a man in his late teens or twenties in good health. Some clones in this sample may be carry-over from other donors' samples. CDR3s include the opening cysteine and the closing phenylalanine or tryptophan. The D gene is left open where the match is weak. A clone size is listed for some rows: how often the clone was seen (once, few, many), or a class if it is expanded.

j_gene: TRBJ2-1
abundance: NA
len: 15
d_gene: TRBD2
v_gene: TRBV9
CDR3nt: TGTGCCAGCAGCGTTACTAGCGGGATTTACAATGAGCAGTTCTTC
CDR3aa: CASSVTSGIYNEQFF

j_gene: TRBJ1-1
abundance: NA
len: 15
d_gene: TRBD1
v_gene: TRBV6-1
CDR3nt: TGTGCCAGCAGTGAAGGTATAGGGGGCTTCACTGAAGCTTTCTTT
CDR3aa: CASSEGIGGFTEAFF

j_gene: TRBJ2-7
abundance: NA
len: 11
d_gene: NA
v_gene: TRBV28
CDR3nt: TGTGCCAGCAGTCCTACCTACGAGCAGTACTTC
CDR3aa: CASSPTYEQYF

j_gene: TRBJ1-1
abundance: NA
len: 15
d_gene: TRBD1
v_gene: TRBV5-4
CDR3nt: TGTGCCAGCAGCTTGACAGGGGGCGGGAACACTGAAGCTTTCTTT
CDR3aa: CASSLTGGGNTEAFF

j_gene: TRBJ2-7
abundance: NA
len: 12
d_gene: NA
v_gene: TRBV29-1
CDR3nt: TGCAGCACAGGGCCAAGCTCCTACGAGCAGTACTTC
CDR3aa: CSTGPSSYEQYF

j_gene: TRBJ1-2
abundance: NA
len: 15
d_gene: NA
v_gene: TRBV10-3
CDR3nt: TGTGCCATCAGTGAGGTGGTGGGCGGCTTCTATGGCTACACCTTC
CDR3aa: CAISEVVGGFYGYTF

j_gene: TRBJ2-7
abundance: NA
len: 13
d_gene: NA
v_gene: TRBV15
CDR3nt: TGTGCCACCAGGACCCGACAGTCATACGAGCAGTACTTC
CDR3aa: CATRTRQSYEQYF

j_gene: TRBJ2-3
abundance: NA
len: 17
d_gene: TRBD2
v_gene: TRBV11-2
CDR3nt: TGTGCCAGCAGCCCGGGATGGACTAGCGGGAACACAGATACGCAGTATTTT
CDR3aa: CASSPGWTSGNTDTQYF

j_gene: TRBJ1-2
abundance: once
len: 14
d_gene: NA
v_gene: TRBV28
CDR3nt: TGTGCCAGCAGTTTATGGGGATCTTACTATGGCTACACCTTC
CDR3aa: CASSLWGSYYGYTF

j_gene: TRBJ2-5
abundance: NA
len: 12
d_gene: NA
v_gene: TRBV27
CDR3nt: TGTGCCAGCAGCCCCGGACGGGAGACCCAGTACTTC
CDR3aa: CASSPGRETQYF

j_gene: TRBJ2-3
abundance: NA
len: 18
d_gene: NA
v_gene: TRBV14
CDR3nt: TGTGCCAGCAGCCAACGGGGTAGACACGAAACTAGCACAGATACGCAGTATTTT
CDR3aa: CASSQRGRHETSTDTQYF

j_gene: TRBJ1-1
abundance: NA
len: 16
d_gene: NA
v_gene: TRBV9
CDR3nt: TGTGCCAGCAGCGTACTGTCGGACAGCCTGAACACTGAAGCTTTCTTT
CDR3aa: CASSVLSDSLNTEAFF

j_gene: TRBJ2-7
abundance: few
len: 14
d_gene: NA
v_gene: TRBV27
CDR3nt: TGTGCCAGCAGTTTTAGCGGAAGCTCCTACGAGCAGTACTTC
CDR3aa: CASSFSGSSYEQYF

j_gene: TRBJ1-1
abundance: NA
len: 13
d_gene: NA
v_gene: TRBV19
CDR3nt: TGTGCCAGTAGAATGGTCATGAACACTGAAGCTTTCTTT
CDR3aa: CASRMVMNTEAFF

j_gene: TRBJ2-3
abundance: NA
len: 15
d_gene: NA
v_gene: TRBV9
CDR3nt: TGTGCCAGCAGCGTAGACTGGCGGGGCGGAGATACGCAGTATTTT
CDR3aa: CASSVDWRGGDTQYF

j_gene: TRBJ2-1
abundance: NA
len: 12
d_gene: NA
v_gene: TRBV9
CDR3nt: TGTGCCAGCAGCGTGGGGGGCCATGAGCAGTTCTTC
CDR3aa: CASSVGGHEQFF

j_gene: TRBJ2-2
abundance: NA
len: 12
d_gene: NA
v_gene: TRBV7-9
CDR3nt: TGTGCCAGGGAATATTTCACCGGGGAGCTGTTTTTT
CDR3aa: CAREYFTGELFF

j_gene: TRBJ2-5
abundance: NA
len: 14
d_gene: NA
v_gene: TRBV27
CDR3nt: TGTGCCAGCAGTTCATCAAGACCCCAAGAGACCCAGTACTTC
CDR3aa: CASSSSRPQETQYF

j_gene: TRBJ1-1
abundance: NA
len: 15
d_gene: TRBD1
v_gene: TRBV7-9
CDR3nt: TGTGCCAGCAGCCTACAGGGGAATCTTGGTCCTGAAGCTTTCTTT
CDR3aa: CASSLQGNLGPEAFF

j_gene: TRBJ2-1
abundance: NA
len: 14
d_gene: TRBD2
v_gene: TRBV29-1
CDR3nt: TGCAGCGTCGATAGCGGGAGTTCCTACAATGAGCAGTTCTTC
CDR3aa: CSVDSGSSYNEQFF

j_gene: TRBJ1-2
abundance: once
len: 14
d_gene: NA
v_gene: TRBV19
CDR3nt: TGTGCCAGTAGTATCCGGACAGTGAAAGGAGGCTACACCTTC
CDR3aa: CASSIRTVKGGYTF

j_gene: TRBJ2-7
abundance: NA
len: 16
d_gene: TRBD2
v_gene: TRBV4-1
CDR3nt: TGCGCCAGCAGCCAATCCACCGGGACTAAGTCCTACGAGCAGTACTTC
CDR3aa: CASSQSTGTKSYEQYF

j_gene: TRBJ1-1
abundance: NA
len: 13
d_gene: NA
v_gene: TRBV28
CDR3nt: TGTGCCAGCAGCCCAAGGGGGAACACTGAAGCTTTCTTT
CDR3aa: CASSPRGNTEAFF

j_gene: TRBJ2-7
abundance: NA
len: 15
d_gene: NA
v_gene: TRBV9
CDR3nt: TGTGCCAGCAGCGTAGGCAGCGCTATTTCCTACGAGCAGTACTTC
CDR3aa: CASSVGSAISYEQYF

j_gene: TRBJ1-2
abundance: NA
len: 17
d_gene: NA
v_gene: TRBV19
CDR3nt: TGTGCCAGTAGTACGAAACTAGGCCTTCGGTCTAACTATGGCTACACCTTC
CDR3aa: CASSTKLGLRSNYGYTF

j_gene: TRBJ1-1
abundance: NA
len: 12
d_gene: NA
v_gene: TRBV27
CDR3nt: TGTGCCAGCACATTTGGGGGCACTGAAGCTTTCTTT
CDR3aa: CASTFGGTEAFF

j_gene: TRBJ2-7
abundance: NA
len: 16
d_gene: NA
v_gene: TRBV9
CDR3nt: TGTGCCAGCAGCGTATTGGACAACCCATACTCCTACGAGCAGTACTTC
CDR3aa: CASSVLDNPYSYEQYF

j_gene: TRBJ2-3
abundance: NA
len: 16
d_gene: NA
v_gene: TRBV6-5
CDR3nt: TGTGCCAGCAGTTACTTTGGACCCACACGCACAGATACGCAGTATTTT
CDR3aa: CASSYFGPTRTDTQYF

j_gene: TRBJ2-7
abundance: NA
len: 15
d_gene: TRBD2
v_gene: TRBV5-1
CDR3nt: TGCGCCAGCAGGATTGGGACTAGCGGGAGACCCGAGCAGTACTTC
CDR3aa: CASRIGTSGRPEQYF

j_gene: TRBJ2-7
abundance: once
len: 16
d_gene: NA
v_gene: TRBV4-2
CDR3nt: TGTGCCAGCAGCCAAGGGACGGGACTCCTTTCCTACGAGCAGTACTTC
CDR3aa: CASSQGTGLLSYEQYF

j_gene: TRBJ2-1
abundance: once
len: 12
d_gene: NA
v_gene: TRBV7-2
CDR3nt: TGTGCCAGCAGCTTGAGAACGGGTGAGCAGTTCTTC
CDR3aa: CASSLRTGEQFF

j_gene: TRBJ2-5
abundance: NA
len: 14
d_gene: NA
v_gene: TRBV5-4
CDR3nt: TGTGCCAGCAGCCTCGGGCTAGAGAGAGAGACCCAGTACTTC
CDR3aa: CASSLGLERETQYF

j_gene: TRBJ2-7
abundance: NA
len: 15
d_gene: NA
v_gene: TRBV21-1
CDR3nt: TGTGCCAGCAGCGGTAGGGGGACAGTCTCCTACGAGCAGTACTTC
CDR3aa: CASSGRGTVSYEQYF

j_gene: TRBJ2-1
abundance: NA
len: 14
d_gene: NA
v_gene: TRBV7-2
CDR3nt: TGTGCCAGCAGCTTAGTGGCTAGGTACAATGAGCAGTTCTTC
CDR3aa: CASSLVARYNEQFF

j_gene: TRBJ2-5
abundance: NA
len: 14
d_gene: TRBD1
v_gene: TRBV19
CDR3nt: TGTGCCAGTAGTTGGGACAGCCTCCAAGAGACCCAGTACTTC
CDR3aa: CASSWDSLQETQYF